One TCR beta chain is described in this entry. The table lists this clonotype with many counts. Its antigen is not yet known. No base qualities exist here, and no much larger clone lies one base off it. The CDR3 spans 16 residues, from the cysteine through the phenylalanine. The only DNA kept is the CDR3, 48 bases in frame from the first base. Taken from the germline V gene, the CDR1 and CDR2 loops are LGHNA and YNFKEQ. V is cut by 4 bases and J by 3 bases, and the space between the germline ends is 18 bases. Data came from an Illumina HiSeq 2500. Quantitative 5'-RACE with molecular barcodes was the method used to prepare the TCR beta libraries. In the original analysis: To identify disease-linked TCR variants, a new computational method was used, one built on a probabilistic model of VDJ rearrangement. TCRdb redid the processing of the public reads, applying fastp at Q25 and MiXCR, and retained in-frame beta chains. Each CDR3 protein appears once, grouped with its most common genes and DNA. The V and J calls shown here were made by TCRdb, not taken from the authors' results. Present in this sample are 200,000 to 250,000 distinct CDR3 sequences, just under 7.5% of which were seen just once. The ten largest clones capture more than 13% of the sample.

This record comes from a study of CD8 T cells in ankylosing spondylitis (dated by TCRdb to the late 2010s). About the full investigation: The study profiled T cell receptor beta repertoires in healthy donors and ankylosing spondylitis patients to find disease-linked TCR variants. Peripheral blood was sampled, and synovial fluid was additionally collected from ankylosing spondylitis patients. The full study cohort comprised 25 ankylosing spondylitis patients and 85 to 120 healthy donors.

Beyond this particular receptor, the publication reports: Significant enrichment of the disease-linked clones was reported in matched synovial fluid samples from ankylosing spondylitis patients. The disease-linked clones had a CD8+ phenotype and were found at relatively low frequencies in peripheral blood. A TCR beta motif made up of several highly homologous amino acid variants appeared to be characteristic of blood from ankylosing spondylitis patients. Some TCR beta motif variants had previously been reported in synovial fluid and blood of reactive arthritis patients, which suggested common disease-initiation mechanisms.

The rearranged chain carries TRBV4-2 and TRBJ1-2; the best D guess is TRBD1, with 5 bases matching. Sequences were obtained from blood, either unsorted or a sorted T cell fraction (not recorded which). This TCR derives from a male donor with ankylosing spondylitis. The nucleotide sequence reads as follows: TGTGCCAGCAGCCCGAGGGGAAGGGCTTTGGACTATGGCTACACCTTC. Its translation reads: CASSPRGRALDYGYTF.